The 3 T cell receptor beta chains below were found in one sample sequenced in a study of blood T cells in healthy people across ages. Sample-barcoded 5' priming and a J-beta primer mix drove a second PCR of about 6 to 12 cycles. TCRdb re-derived calls from the 5' RACE reads in MiXCR, one entry per CDR3 protein. Among over 1.5 million distinct CDR3 sequences listed, roughly 50% were seen once. The sequencing input was blood. The receptors were gathered from a woman in her thirties or forties in good health.

The rearrangement joins TRBV7-3 to TRBJ2-2; D is undetermined. This CDR3 is 15 amino acids long. With 5 bases removed from V and 1 base from J, the gap between germline ends came to 11 bases. Germline V gives CDR1 SGHTA, CDR2 FQGTGA. The CDR3 spells CASSVLPQNTGELFF. The CDR3 nucleotides are TGTGCCAGCAGCGTACTACCTCAGAACACCGGGGAGCTGTTTTTT.

The DNA of the CDR3 is TGTGCCAGCAGCCCCCGACAGGGATTATTAAATCAGCCCCAGCATTTT. This translates into CASSPRQGLLNQPQHF. This chain links TRBV7-2 with TRBJ1-5; 7 bases line up with TRBD1. This CDR3 is built from 16 residues. J gave up 4 bases and V 5 bases, and 11 bases lay outside the gene matches. Germline lookup yields CDR1 SGHTA and CDR2 FQGNSA.

This chain links TRBV20-1 with TRBJ2-3; the match to TRBD2 covers 9 bases. Germline loops: CDR1 DFQATT, CDR2 SNEGSKA (reference sequence). The V segment lost 5 bases and the J segment 0 bases; nucleotides outside the gene matches: 15. CDR3 length: 18 amino acids. CDR3 region: CSAADPNSGGESTDTQYF. The CDR3 DNA reads TGCAGTGCTGCCGACCCCAATAGCGGGGGAGAAAGCACAGATACGCAGTATTTT.